These 12 T cell receptor beta chains were sequenced from one sample in a study of cytomegalovirus exposure and HLA in healthy donors. Primers for the PCR totalled 60 Vbeta and 13 Jbeta. The protocol was immunoSEQ multiplex PCR, while the TCRdb copy is restricted to in-frame clones and leaves out a portion. The table has about 130,000 clones, approximately 80% seen once. What was sequenced was PBMCs. The receptor source for this set is a man between 35 and 55 years old in good health and CMV-seronegative.

The rearrangement links TRBV2 to TRBJ1-4; 9 bases line up with TRBD1. The CDR3 length is 13 residues. V shed 4 bases, J shed 8 bases, and the junction held 2 bases outside the gene matches. Germline V gene sequence: CDR1 SNHLY, CDR2 FYNNEI. The CDR3 region has the DNA TGTGCCAGCAGTGGGGGGACAGGGGAAAAACTGTTTTTT. Translating gives CASSGGTGEKLFF. The full variable domain, rest sourced from reference TRBV2 and TRBJ1-4, is EPEVTQTPSHQVTQMGQEVILRCVPISNHLYFYWYRQILGQKVEFLVSFYNNEISEKSEIFDDQFSVERPDGSNFTLKIRSTKLEDSAMYFCASSGGTGEKLFFGSGTQLSVL.

This sequence joins TRBV5-1 and TRBJ2-2; D unresolved. The V gene's germline CDR1 is SGHRS and CDR2 YFSETQ. V was cut by 5 bases and J by 3 bases, with 11 bases left in between. The length of the CDR3 is 14 residues. The CDR3 sequence: CASSGEEYTGELFF. CDR3 nucleotides: TGCGCCAGCAGTGGAGAGGAGTACACCGGGGAGCTGTTTTTT.

The chain recombines TRBV4-1 with TRBJ2-7; perhaps TRBD1 as D (6 bases). The germline CDR1 and CDR2 sequences are MGHRA and YSYEKL. V was pared by 0 bases and J by 3 bases, with 12 bases between. The CDR3 is 15 amino acids. This CDR3 is CASSQEAQGSYEQYF. CDR3 in DNA: TGCGCCAGCAGCCAAGAGGCGCAGGGGAGCTACGAGCAGTACTTC.

J is TRBJ2-1 and V is TRBV20-1; no firm D call. Trimming removed 1 base at V and 9 bases at J, with 7 bases between. Germline-derived CDR1 and CDR2 are DFQATT and SNEGSKA (reference sequence). The CDR3 spans 11 residues. The CDR3: CSARGSGEQFF. Written as DNA, the CDR3 is TGCAGTGCTAGAGGTTCGGGTGAGCAGTTCTTC.

This chain connects TRBV15 to TRBJ1-2; unclear D gene. Trimming left V 0 bases short and J 8 bases short, with 13 bases between. Looked up from germline, CDR1 is LNHNV and CDR2 is YYDKDF (reference sequence). The CDR3 is made up of 14 amino acids. CDR3 nucleotides: TGTGCCACCAGCAGAGAGGGCCTGGGCGACGGCTACACCTTC. Translating it yields CATSREGLGDGYTF.

This clone was seen a single time. This rearrangement joins TRBV5-8 to TRBJ1-3; possibly TRBD1 for D (5 bases). With 7 bases removed from V and 2 bases from J, the gap between germline ends came to 16 bases. Germline V gives CDR1 SGHTS, CDR2 YDEGEE. The CDR3 runs 15 residues. In DNA form, the CDR3 reads TGTGCCAGCTCCCGGGGGGAAAAGCCTGGAAACACCATATATTTT. As protein: CASSRGEKPGNTIYF. Supplemented by reference TRBV5-8 and TRBJ1-3, the full variable domain reads EAGVTQSPTHLIKTRGQQATLRCSPISGHTSVYWYQQALGLGLQFLLWYDEGEERNRGNFPPRFSGRQFPNYSSELNVNALELEDSALYLCASSRGEKPGNTIYFGEGSWLTVV.

The chain is built from TRBV18 and TRBJ1-2; 8 bases align to TRBD1. J was trimmed by 6 bases and V by 1 base; bases with no gene match: 4. The CDR3 loop spans 14 amino acids. The germline V gene encodes CDR1 KGHSH and CDR2 LQKENI. The CDR3 DNA is TGTGCCAGCTCACCACAACTACAGGGGGATGGCTACACCTTC. This gives the protein CASSPQLQGDGYTF.

The chain recombines TRBV6-7 with TRBJ1-2; D is unclear. Being an ORF, TRBV6-7 has a function that is uncertain. This CDR3 is 16 amino acids long. V lost 4 bases and J 7 bases, leaving 22 bases between the germline ends. DNA for the CDR3: TGTGCCAGCAGTTCCCGGGAGACGGGCCTACCCATTGGCTACACCTTC. This translates into CASSSRETGLPIGYTF.

Points on this clone: Other DNA sequences in this specimen translate into the identical CDR3. The chain employs TRBV5-4 and TRBJ1-1; TRBD1 might be the D (6 bases). CDR3 length: 14 residues. V lost 4 bases and J 0 bases, leaving 10 bases between the germline ends. Looked up from germline, CDR1 is SGHNT and CDR2 is YYREEE (reference sequence). The CDR3 nucleotides are TGTGCCAGCAGCCCGGACAGCATGAACACTGAAGCTTTCTTT. Its translation is CASSPDSMNTEAFF.

This chain uses TRBV6-5 with TRBJ1-1, with TRBD1 as a possible D gene (5 bases). The V gene lost 2 bases and the J gene lost 4 bases, with 14 bases spanning the gap. CDR1 MNHEY and CDR2 SVGAGI come from the germline V gene. The CDR3 contains 15 residues. The CDR3 region has the DNA TGTGCCAGCAGTTACGGAGGGGCAGTGGGCACTGAAGCTTTCTTT. Residues: CASSYGGAVGTEAFF.

The V and J genes are TRBV10-3 and TRBJ2-1; 7 bases align to TRBD1. Germline CDR1 is ENHRY and CDR2 is SYGVKD. J was trimmed by 7 bases and V by 3 bases; bases with no gene match: 9. The CDR3 is 15 residues long. CDR3 in amino acids: CAISDLTRDRNEQFF. CDR3 DNA: TGTGCCATCAGTGATCTCACACGGGACAGAAATGAGCAGTTCTTC.

The genes are TRBV4-2 and TRBJ2-7; unclear D gene. Germline lookup yields CDR1 LGHNA and CDR2 YNFKEQ. V gave up 0 bases and J gave up 3 bases, with 12 bases separating them. This CDR3 has 15 amino acids. The CDR3 DNA is TGTGCCAGCAGCCAAGAAGTCCGAGATAACTACGAGCAGTACTTC. Protein sequence: CASSQEVRDNYEQYF.